This passage covers 6 T cell receptor beta chains from one sample sequenced in a study of T cells expressing NK-cell markers (dated by TCRdb to the early 2020s). The protocol used for the library was 5' RACE. Sequencing took place on an Illumina HiSeq 2000. After TCRdb reprocessed the reads, each CDR3 protein sequence was kept as one row, without DNA. The sample's clone listing holds approximately 550,000 distinct CDR3 sequences. The ten largest clones add up to approximately 3.6% of the sample. The specimen was blood T cells: a sorted CD56 or NKG2C T cell subset, CD4+ or CD8+ T cells, or bulk PBMC T cells (not recorded which). Receptors originate from a man between 18 and 29 years old in good health. Donor details come from another sample of the same person, matched by shared clones.

The chain carries TRBV4-3 and TRBJ2-3; with no DNA, the TCRdb D assignment of TRBD2 cannot be verified. CDR1 and CDR2 (germline): LGHNA, YSLEER. The CDR3 has 14 residues. CDR3 region: CASSQDFPRDTQYF.

This rearrangement joins TRBV20-1 to TRBJ2-6; TCRdb returns TRBD1, unconfirmable since there is no DNA. Germline V gives CDR1 DFQATT, CDR2 SNEGSKA (reference sequence). The CDR3 sequence is 12 residues long. CDR3: CSASRGYNVLTF.

The chain combines TRBV5-1 with TRBJ2-7; TCRdb reports TRBD1, a call that lacks DNA to check it against. The length of the CDR3 is 13 residues. Germline CDR1 is SGHRS and CDR2 is YFSETQ. CDR3 residues: CASSDYQGYEQYF.

The V call is TRBV2, the J call TRBJ2-5; lacking DNA, the TRBD2 call made by TCRdb goes unchecked. This CDR3 region has 13 residues. CDR1 and CDR2 (germline): SNHLY, FYNNEI. CDR3 residues: CASSREGRETQYF.

The CDR3: CASSIRTGEIGEQYF. The chain combines TRBV12-3 or TRBV12-4 with TRBJ2-7; without DNA, the TCRdb call of TRBD1 cannot be checked. The CDR3 has 15 amino acids.

The rearrangement links TRBV12-3 or TRBV12-4 to TRBJ1-5; absent DNA, TCRdb's TRBD1 call cannot be checked. The CDR3 length is 15 residues. The chain's CDR3 is CASSTRQGVNQPQHF.